This record looks at one T cell receptor (beta chain) sequence and its context. Its antigen remains unidentified. The data are from a study of cytomegalovirus exposure and HLA in healthy donors. Study-level findings and limits: Cytomegalovirus status, reportedly, was diagnosed with high specificity and sensitivity by the classifier. Among TCR beta chains, those listed as cytomegalovirus-associated numbered approximately 150. A later analysis linked 15,000 to 20,000 TCR beta sequences to HLA alleles at 0.05 false discovery rate. Most likely, a cluster of highly shared sequence variants arose as a sequencing artifact.

Use of 60 Vbeta and 13 Jbeta primers characterized the PCR. Only in-frame clones appear in the TCRdb table, and some are missing; sequencing was by immunoSEQ multiplex PCR. This table has 120,000 or so clones, roughly 18% appearing once. Sequencing was done on a sample of PBMCs. This TCR came from a female donor in good health and CMV-seropositive.

The CDR3 DNA reads as TGTGCCAGTAGTGTAGGGGGGACTTACGAGCAGTACTTC. Its protein product is CASSVGGTYEQYF. J is TRBJ2-7 and V is TRBV19; D is possibly TRBD1 or TRBD2 (6 bases each). Trimming took 5 bases from V and 4 from J, leaving 12 bases between them. CDR3 size: 13 residues. Per germline, CDR1 LNHDA and CDR2 SQIVND (reference sequence). The complete variable domain, with remaining parts taken from reference TRBV19 and TRBJ2-7, reads DGGITQSPKYLFRKEGQNVTLSCEQNLNHDAMYWYRQDPGQGLRLIYYSQIVNDFQKGDIAEGYSVSREKKESFPLTVTSAQKNPTAFYLCASSVGGTYEQYFGPGTRLTVT.